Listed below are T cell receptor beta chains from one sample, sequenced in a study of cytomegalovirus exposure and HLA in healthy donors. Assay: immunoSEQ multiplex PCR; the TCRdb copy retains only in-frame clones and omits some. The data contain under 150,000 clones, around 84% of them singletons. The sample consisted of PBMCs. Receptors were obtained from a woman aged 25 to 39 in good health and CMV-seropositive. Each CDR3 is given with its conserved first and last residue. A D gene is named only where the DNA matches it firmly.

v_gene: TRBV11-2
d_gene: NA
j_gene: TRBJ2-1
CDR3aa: CASNPSDRPYNEQFF

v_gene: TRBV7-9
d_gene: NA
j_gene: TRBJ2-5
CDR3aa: CASSLGQGRQETQYF

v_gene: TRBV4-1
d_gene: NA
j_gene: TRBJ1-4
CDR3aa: CASSQTNRNEKLFF

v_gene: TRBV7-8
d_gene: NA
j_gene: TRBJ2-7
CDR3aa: CASSLAGEIYEQYF

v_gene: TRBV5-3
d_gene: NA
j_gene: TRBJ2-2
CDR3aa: CATKCGELFF

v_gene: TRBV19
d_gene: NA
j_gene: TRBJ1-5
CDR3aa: CASSPRMSNQPQHF

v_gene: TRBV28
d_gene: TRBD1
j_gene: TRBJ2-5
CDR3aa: CASSLSGTGQETQYF

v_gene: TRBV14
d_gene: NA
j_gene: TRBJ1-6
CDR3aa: CASSQSHAGLGSPLHF

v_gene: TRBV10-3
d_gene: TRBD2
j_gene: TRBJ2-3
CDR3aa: CAISGLAGVGDTQYF

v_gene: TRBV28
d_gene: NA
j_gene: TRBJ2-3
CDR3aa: CASSLAGGTDTQYF

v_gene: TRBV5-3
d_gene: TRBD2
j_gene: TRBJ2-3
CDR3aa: CARSLEGTSERKYLGTDTQYF

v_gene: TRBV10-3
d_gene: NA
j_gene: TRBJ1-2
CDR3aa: CAISLQRQSIYGYTF

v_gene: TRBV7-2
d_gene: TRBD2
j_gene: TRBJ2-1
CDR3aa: CASSLASGGYNEQFF

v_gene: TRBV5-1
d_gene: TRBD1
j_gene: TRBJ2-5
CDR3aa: CASSSTGEYQETQYF

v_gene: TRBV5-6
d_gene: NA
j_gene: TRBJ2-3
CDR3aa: CASSMKRLTDTQYF

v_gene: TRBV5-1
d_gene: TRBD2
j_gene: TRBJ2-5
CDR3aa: CASSVAGGPMETQYF

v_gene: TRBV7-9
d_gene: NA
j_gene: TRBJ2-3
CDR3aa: CASSLGQSTDTQYF

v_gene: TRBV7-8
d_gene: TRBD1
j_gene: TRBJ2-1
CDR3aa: CASSPPRTGGRRTYNEQFF

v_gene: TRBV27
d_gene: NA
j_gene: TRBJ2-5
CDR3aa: CASSLFQGMGETQYF

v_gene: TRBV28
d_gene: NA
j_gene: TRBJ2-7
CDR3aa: CASSLSRQGLYEQYF

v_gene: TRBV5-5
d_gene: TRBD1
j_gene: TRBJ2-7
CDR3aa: CASSPGTAYEQYF

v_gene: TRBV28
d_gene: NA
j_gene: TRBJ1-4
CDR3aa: CASSPRAGFGEKLFF

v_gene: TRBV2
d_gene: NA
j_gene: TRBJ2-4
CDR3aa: CASMPRGNIQYF

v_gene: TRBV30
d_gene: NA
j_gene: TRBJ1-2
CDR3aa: CAWKSSSGAGLGYTF

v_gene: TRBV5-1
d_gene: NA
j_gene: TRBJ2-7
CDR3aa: CASSFSASTPLEQYF

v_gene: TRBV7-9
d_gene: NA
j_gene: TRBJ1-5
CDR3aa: CSSSPSAGRGINQPQHF

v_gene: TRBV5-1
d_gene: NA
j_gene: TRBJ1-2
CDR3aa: CASSLVGGAYGYTF

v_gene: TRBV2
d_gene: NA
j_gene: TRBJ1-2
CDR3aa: CASIWTLEEGYTF

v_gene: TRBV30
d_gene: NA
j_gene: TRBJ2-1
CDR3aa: CAWSVVRGQFF

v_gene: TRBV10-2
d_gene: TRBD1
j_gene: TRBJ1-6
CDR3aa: CASSAQGGSPLHF

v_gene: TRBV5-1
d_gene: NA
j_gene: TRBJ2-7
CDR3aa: CASSINVGALFYEQYF

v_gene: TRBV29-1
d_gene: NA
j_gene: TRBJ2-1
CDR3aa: CSARELAVNEQFF

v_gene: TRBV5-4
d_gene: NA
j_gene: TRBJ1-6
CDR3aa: CASSFGLTNSPLHF

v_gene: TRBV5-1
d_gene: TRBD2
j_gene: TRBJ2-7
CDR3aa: CASTSGRGTSYEQYF

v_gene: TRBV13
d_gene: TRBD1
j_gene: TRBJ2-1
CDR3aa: CASSIDRVNYNEQFF

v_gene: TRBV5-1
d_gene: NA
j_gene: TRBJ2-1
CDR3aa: CASSEDRLYNEQFF

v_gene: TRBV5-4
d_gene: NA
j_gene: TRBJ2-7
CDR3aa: CASSLLQGEGEQYF

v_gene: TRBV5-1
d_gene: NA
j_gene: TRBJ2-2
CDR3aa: CASSLSAGNTGELFF

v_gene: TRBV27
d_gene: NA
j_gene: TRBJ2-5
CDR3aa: CASSLLEQETQYF

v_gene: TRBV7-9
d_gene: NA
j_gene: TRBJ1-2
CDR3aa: CASSFDPGAGRSGYTF

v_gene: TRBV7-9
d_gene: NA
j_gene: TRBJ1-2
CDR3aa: CASSSTNYGYTF

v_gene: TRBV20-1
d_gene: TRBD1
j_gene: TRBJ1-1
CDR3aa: CSATPDRGAFF

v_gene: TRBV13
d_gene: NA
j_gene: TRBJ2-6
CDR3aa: CASSLPRRGSGANVLTF

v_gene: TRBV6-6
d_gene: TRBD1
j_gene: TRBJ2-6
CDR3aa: CASSPQGAGANVLTF

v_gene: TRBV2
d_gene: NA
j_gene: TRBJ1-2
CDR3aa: CASGSYGYTF

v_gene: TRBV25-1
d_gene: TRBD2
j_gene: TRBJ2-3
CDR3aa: CASGRSGDADTQYF

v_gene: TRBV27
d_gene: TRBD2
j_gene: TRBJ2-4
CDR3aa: CASNELAGGKNIQYF

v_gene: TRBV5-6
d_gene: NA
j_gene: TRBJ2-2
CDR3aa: CASSFLQSANTGELFF

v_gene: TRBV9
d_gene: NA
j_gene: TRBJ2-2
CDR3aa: CASSERQVYRELFF

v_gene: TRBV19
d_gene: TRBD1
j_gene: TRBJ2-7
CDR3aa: CASSNRGQAHYEQYF

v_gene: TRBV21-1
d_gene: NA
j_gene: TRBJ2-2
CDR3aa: CASSKPPSYRGQNTGELFF

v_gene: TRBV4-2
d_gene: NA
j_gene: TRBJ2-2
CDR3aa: CASSQASPRGTGELFF